The T cell receptor (beta chain) under discussion was sequenced for a study of T cell responses to AZD1222 COVID-19 vaccine. Study-level points and caveats: Among AZD1222 vaccinees, only 5 to 7 were seropositive at baseline. Samples come after the peak T cell response, not at day 14. Reportedly, close to half of spike-specific TCRs are directed against unmutated variant regions. Clonal diversity was possibly underestimated, and white British individuals and females predominated among donors.

As to this clone: Its antigen is not identified.

V lost 4 bases and J lost 6; bases outside the gene matches: 1. CDR3 length: 12 residues. In germline, CDR1 is MDHEN, CDR2 SYDVKM. Assay: immunoSEQ multiplex PCR; the TCRdb copy retains only in-frame clones and omits some. The sample records approximately 150,000 clones, approximately 86% being singletons. The source material was peripheral blood, sampled 28 days after the second dose of the MenACWY control vaccine. V usage is TRBV28 and J usage is TRBJ2-3; 7 bases align to TRBD1. This receptor was identified in an adult who received the MenACWY meningococcal vaccine as a control. The CDR3: CASSYRGDTQYF. In nucleotides, the CDR3 is TGTGCCAGCAGTTACAGGGGCGATACGCAGTATTTT.